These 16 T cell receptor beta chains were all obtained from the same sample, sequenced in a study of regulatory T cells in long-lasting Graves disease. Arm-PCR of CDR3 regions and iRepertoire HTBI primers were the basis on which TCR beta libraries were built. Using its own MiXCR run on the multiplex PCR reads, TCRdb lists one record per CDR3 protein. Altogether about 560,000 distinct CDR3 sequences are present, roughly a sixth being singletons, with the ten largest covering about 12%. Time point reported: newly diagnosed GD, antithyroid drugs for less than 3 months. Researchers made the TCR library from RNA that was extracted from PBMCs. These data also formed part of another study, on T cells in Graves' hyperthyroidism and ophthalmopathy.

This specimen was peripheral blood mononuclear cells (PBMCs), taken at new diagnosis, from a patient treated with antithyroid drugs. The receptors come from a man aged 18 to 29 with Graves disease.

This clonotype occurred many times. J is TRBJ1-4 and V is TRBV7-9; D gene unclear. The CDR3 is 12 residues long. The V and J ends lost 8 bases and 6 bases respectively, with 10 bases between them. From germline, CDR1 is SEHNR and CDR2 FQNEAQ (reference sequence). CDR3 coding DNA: TGTGCCAGCGCGCAGAGGGATGAAAAACTGTTTTTT. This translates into CASAQRDEKLFF.

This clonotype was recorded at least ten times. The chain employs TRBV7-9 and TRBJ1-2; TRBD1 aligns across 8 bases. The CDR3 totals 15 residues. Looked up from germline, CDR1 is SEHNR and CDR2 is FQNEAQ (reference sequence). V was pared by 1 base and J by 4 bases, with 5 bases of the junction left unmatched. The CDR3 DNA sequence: TGTGCCAGCAGCTTAGGGGGCCAGGGGGCCTATGGCTACACCTTC. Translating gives CASSLGGQGAYGYTF.

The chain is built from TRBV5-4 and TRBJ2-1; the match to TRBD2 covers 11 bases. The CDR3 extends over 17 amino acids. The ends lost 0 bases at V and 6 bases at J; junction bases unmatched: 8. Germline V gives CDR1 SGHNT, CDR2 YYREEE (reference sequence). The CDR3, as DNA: TGTGCCAGCAGCTTGGAGGCTAGCGGGAGGATCGGCAATGAGCAGTTCTTC. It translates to CASSLEASGRIGNEQFF.

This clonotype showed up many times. CDR3 protein: CASSFYPAYEQYF. The CDR3 DNA reads as TGCGCCAGCAGTTTTTACCCGGCCTACGAGCAGTACTTC. This sequence joins TRBV5-1 and TRBJ2-7; D unclear. Germline V gives CDR1 SGHRS, CDR2 YFSETQ. Trimming stripped 5 bases from V and 2 bases from J, with 11 bases between. CDR3 length: 13 residues.

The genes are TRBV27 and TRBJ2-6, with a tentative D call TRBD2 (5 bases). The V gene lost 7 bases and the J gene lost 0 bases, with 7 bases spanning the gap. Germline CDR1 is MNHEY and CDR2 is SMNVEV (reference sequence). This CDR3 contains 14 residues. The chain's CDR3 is CASKGSSGANVLTF. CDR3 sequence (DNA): TGTGCCAGCAAAGGGAGCTCTGGGGCCAACGTCCTGACTTTC.

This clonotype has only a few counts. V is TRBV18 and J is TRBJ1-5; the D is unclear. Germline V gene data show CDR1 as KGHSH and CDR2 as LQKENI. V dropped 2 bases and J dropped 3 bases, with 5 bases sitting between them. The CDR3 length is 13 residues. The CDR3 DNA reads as TGTGCCAGCTCACCAGGGGACAATCAGCCCCAGCATTTT. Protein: CASSPGDNQPQHF.

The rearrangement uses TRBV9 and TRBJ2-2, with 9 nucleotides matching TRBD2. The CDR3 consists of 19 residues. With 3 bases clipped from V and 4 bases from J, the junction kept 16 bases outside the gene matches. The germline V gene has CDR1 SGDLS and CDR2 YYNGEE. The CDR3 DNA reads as TGTGCCAGCAGCGCCCGGGTAGCGGGAGCGACCTTATTCACCGGGGAGCTGTTTTTT. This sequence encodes CASSARVAGATLFTGELFF.

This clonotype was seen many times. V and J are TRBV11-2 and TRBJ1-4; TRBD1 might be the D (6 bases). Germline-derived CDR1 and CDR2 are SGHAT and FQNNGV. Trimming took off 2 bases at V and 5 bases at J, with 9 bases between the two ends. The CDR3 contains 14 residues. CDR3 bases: TGTGCCAGCAGCTTATTAACAGGGAATGAAAAACTGTTTTTT. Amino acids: CASSLLTGNEKLFF. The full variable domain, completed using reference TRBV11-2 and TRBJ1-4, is EAGVAQSPRYKIIEKRQSVAFWCNPISGHATLYWYQQILGQGPKLLIQFQNNGVVDDSQLPKDRFSAERLKGVDSTLKIQPAKLEDSAVYLCASSLLTGNEKLFFGSGTQLSVL.

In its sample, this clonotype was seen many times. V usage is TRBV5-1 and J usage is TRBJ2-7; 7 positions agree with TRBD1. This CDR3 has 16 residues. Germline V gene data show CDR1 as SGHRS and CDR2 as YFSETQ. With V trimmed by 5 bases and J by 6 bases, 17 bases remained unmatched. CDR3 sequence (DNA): TGCGCCAGCAGTTCGACAGGGACGGCCACCGAGGGCGAGCAGTACTTC. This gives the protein CASSSTGTATEGEQYF.

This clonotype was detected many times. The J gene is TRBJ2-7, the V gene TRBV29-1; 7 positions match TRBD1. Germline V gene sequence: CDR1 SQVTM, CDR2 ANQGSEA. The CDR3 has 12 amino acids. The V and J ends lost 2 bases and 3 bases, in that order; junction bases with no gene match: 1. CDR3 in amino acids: CSVEWDSYEQYF. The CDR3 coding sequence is TGCAGCGTTGAATGGGACAGCTACGAGCAGTACTTC.

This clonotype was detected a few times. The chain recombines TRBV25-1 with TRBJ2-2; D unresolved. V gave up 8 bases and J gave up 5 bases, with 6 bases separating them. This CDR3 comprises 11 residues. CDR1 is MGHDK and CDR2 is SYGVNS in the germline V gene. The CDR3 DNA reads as TGTGCCAGCTTGGGAACCGGGGAGCTGTTTTTT. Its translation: CASLGTGELFF.

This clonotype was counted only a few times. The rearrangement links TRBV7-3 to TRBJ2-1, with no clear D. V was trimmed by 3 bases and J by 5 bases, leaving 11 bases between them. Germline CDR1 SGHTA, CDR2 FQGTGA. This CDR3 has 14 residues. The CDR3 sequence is CASSFLNNNNEQFF. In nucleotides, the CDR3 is TGTGCCAGCAGCTTCCTCAATAACAACAATGAGCAGTTCTTC.

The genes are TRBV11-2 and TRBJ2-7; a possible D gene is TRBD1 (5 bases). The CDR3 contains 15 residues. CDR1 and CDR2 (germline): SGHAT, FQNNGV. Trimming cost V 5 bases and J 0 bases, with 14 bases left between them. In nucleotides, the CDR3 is TGTGCCAGCAGCCCAGGGTACGAGGTCTCCTACGAGCAGTACTTC. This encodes CASSPGYEVSYEQYF. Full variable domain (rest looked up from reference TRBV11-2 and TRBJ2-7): EAGVAQSPRYKIIEKRQSVAFWCNPISGHATLYWYQQILGQGPKLLIQFQNNGVVDDSQLPKDRFSAERLKGVDSTLKIQPAKLEDSAVYLCASSPGYEVSYEQYFGPGTRLTVT.

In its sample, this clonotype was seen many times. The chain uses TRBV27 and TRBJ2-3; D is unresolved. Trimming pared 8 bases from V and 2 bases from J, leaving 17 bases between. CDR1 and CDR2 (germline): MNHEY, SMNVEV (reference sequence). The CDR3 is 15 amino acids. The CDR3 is CASPPESSSTDTQYF. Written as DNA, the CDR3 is TGTGCCAGCCCACCGGAGTCGAGCTCCACAGATACGCAGTATTTT.

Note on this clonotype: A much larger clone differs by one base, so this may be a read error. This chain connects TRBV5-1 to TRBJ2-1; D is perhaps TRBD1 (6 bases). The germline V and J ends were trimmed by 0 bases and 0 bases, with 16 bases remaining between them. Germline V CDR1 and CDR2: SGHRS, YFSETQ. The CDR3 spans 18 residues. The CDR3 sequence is CASSLARAGAGSYNEQFF. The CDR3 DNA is TGCGCCAGCAGCTTGGCCAGGGCAGGGGCGGGCTCCTACAATGAGCAGTTCTTC.

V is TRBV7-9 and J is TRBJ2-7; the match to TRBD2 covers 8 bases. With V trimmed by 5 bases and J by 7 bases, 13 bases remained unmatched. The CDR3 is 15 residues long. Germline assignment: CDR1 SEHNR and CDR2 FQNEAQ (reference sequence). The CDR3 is CASSRTTGTRREQYF. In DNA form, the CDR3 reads TGTGCCAGCAGCCGAACAACCGGGACTAGGCGGGAGCAGTACTTC.